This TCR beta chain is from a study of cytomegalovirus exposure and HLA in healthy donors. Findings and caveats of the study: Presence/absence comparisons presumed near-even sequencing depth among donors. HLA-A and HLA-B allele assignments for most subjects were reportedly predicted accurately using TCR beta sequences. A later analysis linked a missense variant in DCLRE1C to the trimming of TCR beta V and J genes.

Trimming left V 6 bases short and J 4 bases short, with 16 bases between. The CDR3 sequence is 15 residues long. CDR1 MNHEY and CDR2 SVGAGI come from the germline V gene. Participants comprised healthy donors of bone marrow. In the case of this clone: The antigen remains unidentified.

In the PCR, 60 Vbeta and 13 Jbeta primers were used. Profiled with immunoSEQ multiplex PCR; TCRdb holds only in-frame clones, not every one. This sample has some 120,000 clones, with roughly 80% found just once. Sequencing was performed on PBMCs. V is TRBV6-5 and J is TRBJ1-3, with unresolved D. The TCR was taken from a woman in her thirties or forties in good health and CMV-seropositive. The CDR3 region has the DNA TGTGCCAGCAGCCCCGGATCTACCGGGGGAAACACCATATATTTT. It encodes CASSPGSTGGNTIYF.